Presented here are 26 T cell receptor beta chains from one specimen sequenced in a study of blood T cell repertoires in COVID-19. Profiling relied on immunoSEQ multiplex PCR, and the TCRdb table lists in-frame clones only, not all of them. This sample has about 120,000 clones, with over 65% found just once. The material sequenced was peripheral blood. The receptors derive from a woman older than 75 with acute or convalescent COVID-19.

The V gene is TRBV10-2, the J gene TRBJ2-3, with 9 bases fitting TRBD2. This CDR3 is 16 amino acids long. The junction had 11 bases not matched to a gene; V was cut back by 4 bases and J by 6 bases. Germline V gives CDR1 WSHSY, CDR2 SAAADI. CDR3: CASSGGAGGLADTQYF. The CDR3 coding sequence is TGCGCCAGCAGTGGCGGGGCGGGAGGGCTGGCCGATACGCAGTATTTT.

This rearrangement joins TRBV14 to TRBJ2-7, with a possible D match to TRBD1 (5 bases). Germline CDR1 reads SGHDN; CDR2 reads FVKESK. This CDR3 comprises 11 residues. V was shortened by 6 bases and J by 4 bases, with 7 bases between the two germline ends. The CDR3 loop is CASSPGYEQYF. For the CDR3, the DNA is TGTGCCAGCAGTCCAGGGTACGAGCAGTACTTC.

The J gene is TRBJ2-3, the V gene TRBV18; 8 nucleotides line up with TRBD2. V gave up 3 bases and J gave up 3 bases; unmatched junction bases: 8. The V gene's germline CDR1 is KGHSH and CDR2 LQKENI. This CDR3 has 16 amino acids. CDR3 coding DNA: TGTGCCAGCTCACCCCTCCGGGGGGGCGGTACAGATACGCAGTATTTT. As protein: CASSPLRGGGTDTQYF.

This CDR3 is CASSTGTSGVEQYF. The CDR3, as DNA: TGCGCCAGCAGCACCGGGACTAGCGGGGTCGAGCAGTACTTC. The V and J genes are TRBV5-1 and TRBJ2-7; 13 nucleotides agree with TRBD2. Per germline, CDR1 SGHRS and CDR2 YFSETQ. Unmatched junction bases numbered 4, after V lost 4 bases and J lost 6 bases. The CDR3 totals 14 residues.

This chain connects TRBV6-5 to TRBJ1-4; no firm D call. Trimming removed 4 bases from V and 8 bases from J, with 14 bases in between. The CDR3 extends over 14 amino acids. Germline CDR1 and CDR2: MNHEY and SVGAGI. In nucleotides, the CDR3 is TGTGCCAGCAGTTCCCGACCAAGAGGAGAAAAACTGTTTTTT. This gives the protein CASSSRPRGEKLFF.

The V call is TRBV28, the J call TRBJ1-1; unclear D gene. V gave up 2 bases and J gave up 6 bases, with 4 bases separating them. Germline V lookup: CDR1 MDHEN, CDR2 SYDVKM. This CDR3 has 11 residues. This chain's CDR3 is CASSLVAEAFF. CDR3 DNA: TGTGCCAGCAGTTTAGTCGCTGAAGCTTTCTTT.

The DNA for the CDR3 is TGCGCCAGCAGCCCCTTTAGTGGACAGGAAAAACTGTTTTTT. It encodes CASSPFSGQEKLFF. The chain couples TRBV4-1 to TRBJ1-4; a weak D match, TRBD1 (6 bases). The CDR3 is 14 amino acids. Per the germline V gene, CDR1 is MGHRA and CDR2 is YSYEKL. Trimming left V 4 bases short and J 8 bases short, with 14 bases between.

This clone was counted a single time. This chain uses TRBV19 with TRBJ1-4; D possibly corresponds to TRBD1 (6 bases). In germline, CDR1 is LNHDA, CDR2 SQIVND (reference sequence). V was shortened by 3 bases and J by 8 bases, with 16 bases between the two germline ends. The CDR3 sequence is 15 residues long. The CDR3 loop is CASSILGGRGEKLFF. CDR3 bases: TGTGCCAGTAGTATTTTGGGGGGGCGCGGAGAAAAACTGTTTTTT.

The CDR3 region is CASSGPGLAVNEQYF. The CDR3 coding sequence is TGTGCCAGCAGCGGGCCGGGACTAGCGGTGAACGAGCAGTACTTC. J is TRBJ2-7 and V is TRBV7-6; 11 nucleotides agree with TRBD2. This CDR3 contains 15 residues. The V segment lost 5 bases and the J segment 5 bases; nucleotides outside the gene matches: 8. From germline, CDR1 is SGHVS and CDR2 FNYEAQ.

This clone has just one count. CDR3 in amino acids: CASSRGQPQHF. The CDR3 DNA reads as TGTGCCAGCTCTCGGGGGCAGCCCCAGCATTTT. The chain carries TRBV6-5 and TRBJ1-5; TRBD1 might be the D (5 bases). The CDR3 sequence is 11 residues long. The V and J ends lost 8 bases and 7 bases respectively, with 9 bases between them. In germline, CDR1 is MNHEY, CDR2 SVGAGI.

The rearrangement uses TRBV19 and TRBJ1-2; TRBD1 matches at 8 bases. This CDR3 is built from 14 residues. After removal of 5 bases from V and 4 bases from J, the junction contained 6 bases not matched to a gene. Germline CDR1 and CDR2: LNHDA and SQIVND (reference sequence). The CDR3 protein is CASSGWTGSYGYTF. DNA for the CDR3: TGTGCCAGTAGTGGCTGGACAGGGAGCTATGGCTACACCTTC.

The chain is built from TRBV6-6 and TRBJ1-4; TRBD1 is a possible D gene (5 bases). V was shortened by 0 bases and J by 6 bases, with 14 bases between the two germline ends. Germline-derived CDR1 and CDR2 are MNHNY and SVGAGI (reference sequence). There are 16 residues in the CDR3. The CDR3 protein is CASSYSRGGPDEKLFF. The CDR3, as DNA: TGTGCCAGCAGTTACTCACGGGGGGGACCGGATGAAAAACTGTTTTTT.

This clone came up once. This may arise from a read error, as a much more abundant clone is one base away. This chain links TRBV5-1 with TRBJ1-4; TRBD1 agrees at 8 bases. Germline values: CDR1 SGHRS, CDR2 YFSETQ. This CDR3 is built from 14 residues. Trimming cost V 1 base and J 5 bases; bases outside gene matches: 1. In nucleotides, the CDR3 is TGCGCCAGCAGCTTGACAGGGGGGAATGAAAAACTGTTTTTT. Its protein product is CASSLTGGNEKLFF.

The chain combines TRBV5-4 with TRBJ2-5; 14 bases agree with TRBD2. The J segment lost 5 bases and the V segment lost 4 bases, leaving 4 bases of the junction unmatched. Germline V lookup: CDR1 SGHNT, CDR2 YYREEE (reference sequence). This CDR3 is 15 amino acids long. The CDR3 loop is CASSEGLAGVETQYF. The DNA of the CDR3 is TGTGCCAGCAGCGAGGGACTAGCGGGGGTCGAGACCCAGTACTTC.

J is TRBJ2-5 and V is TRBV19, with 11 nucleotides matching TRBD2. Germline V gives CDR1 LNHDA, CDR2 SQIVND (reference sequence). This CDR3 has 15 residues. The ends lost 5 bases at V and 4 bases at J; junction bases unmatched: 6. CDR3 DNA sequence: TGTGCCAGTAGTCGTATAGCGGGGGGGCGAGAGACCCAGTACTTC. Its translation: CASSRIAGGRETQYF.

The V and J genes are TRBV5-1 and TRBJ2-7, with 10 positions matching TRBD1. V lost 0 bases and J lost 6; bases outside the gene matches: 6. The CDR3 sequence is 15 residues long. Germline V gene lookup returns CDR1 SGHRS and CDR2 YFSETQ. Here the CDR3 reads CASSLGWGQGTEQYF. The DNA of the CDR3 is TGCGCCAGCAGCTTGGGATGGGGACAGGGGACCGAGCAGTACTTC.

This clone was counted once. The rearrangement links TRBV6-2 or TRBV6-3 to TRBJ1-2; 7 nucleotides line up with TRBD1. The ends lost 5 bases at V and 6 bases at J; junction bases unmatched: 6. The CDR3 runs to 13 residues. The germline V gene has CDR1 MNHEY and CDR2 SVGEGT. CDR3 in DNA: TGTGCCAGCAGTAGACAGGGTGGACATGGCTACACCTTC. Translation: CASSRQGGHGYTF.

This clone appeared a single time. The CDR3 sequence: CAWSLVTGELFF. For the CDR3, the DNA is TGTGCCTGGAGCCTAGTCACCGGGGAGCTGTTTTTT. The chain joins TRBV30 to TRBJ2-2, with D uncertain. V was clipped by 3 bases and J by 4 bases, with 6 bases between them. The CDR3 extends over 12 amino acids. Germline V lookup: CDR1 GTSNPN, CDR2 SVGIG (reference sequence).

The V call is TRBV5-1, the J call TRBJ2-7; 7 nucleotides match TRBD1. The trim removed 0 bases at V and 0 bases at J, leaving 3 bases unmatched. Per germline, CDR1 SGHRS and CDR2 YFSETQ. The CDR3 sequence is 15 residues long. CDR3 amino acids: CASSLEQGSSYEQYF. The CDR3 DNA follows: TGCGCCAGCAGCTTGGAACAGGGGAGCTCCTACGAGCAGTACTTC.

The CDR3, as DNA: TGTGCCAGCAGCCGGGAGGGGTTCACAGATACGCAGTATTTT. Protein: CASSREGFTDTQYF. The chain links TRBV7-9 to TRBJ2-3; 8 nucleotides match TRBD2. V lost 5 bases to trimming and J lost 2 bases; unmatched junction nucleotides: 3. The germline V gene has CDR1 SEHNR and CDR2 FQNEAQ (reference sequence). The CDR3 is made up of 14 amino acids.

J is TRBJ2-3 and V is TRBV5-1; 7 nucleotides match TRBD2. Trimming took 5 bases from V and 1 from J; bases not matched to a gene: 7. Germline CDR1 SGHRS, CDR2 YFSETQ. This CDR3 contains 15 residues. CDR3 in amino acids: CASRLGLAGTDTQYF. Written as DNA, the CDR3 is TGCGCCAGCAGGTTAGGGCTAGCGGGCACAGATACGCAGTATTTT. Combining the CDR3 with reference TRBV5-1 and TRBJ2-3 gives the whole variable domain KAGVTQTPRYLIKTRGQQVTLSCSPISGHRSVSWYQQTPGQGLQFLFEYFSETQRNKGNFPGRFSGRQFSNSRSEMNVSTLELGDSALYLCASRLGLAGTDTQYFGPGTRLTVL.

This clone has only one observation. V usage is TRBV5-1 and J usage is TRBJ2-5; 9 bases fit TRBD2. With V trimmed by 7 bases and J by 3 bases, 10 bases remained unmatched. Germline lookup yields CDR1 SGHRS and CDR2 YFSETQ. CDR3 length: 15 amino acids. In DNA, the CDR3 is TGCGCCAGCCGTGTAGCGGGAGTGTCGGAAGAGACCCAGTACTTC. Translating it yields CASRVAGVSEETQYF.

The chain recombines TRBV5-1 with TRBJ2-7; TRBD2 matches 8 bases. The V gene's germline CDR1 is SGHRS and CDR2 YFSETQ. CDR3 size: 14 residues. The ends lost 4 bases at V and 4 bases at J; junction bases unmatched: 7. The CDR3 nucleotides are TGCGCCAGCAGCCCGGGACTAGACGGATACGAGCAGTACTTC. It specifies CASSPGLDGYEQYF.

The J gene is TRBJ1-1, the V gene TRBV9, with D possibly TRBD1 on 5 matching bases. The CDR3 is made up of 15 amino acids. Between the trimmed V and J ends, which lost 5 bases and 0 bases, there was a span of 14 bases. CDR1 SGDLS and CDR2 YYNGEE come from the germline V gene. The CDR3 DNA follows: TGTGCCAGCAGGGAAACAGGAACGATGAACACTGAAGCTTTCTTT. Its translation: CASRETGTMNTEAFF.

V gene TRBV7-3 combines with J gene TRBJ2-1; possibly TRBD2 for D (5 bases). Trimming left V 5 bases short and J 0 bases short, with 20 bases between. CDR3 length equals 18 residues. Germline V lookup: CDR1 SGHTA, CDR2 FQGTGA. CDR3 nucleotides: TGTGCCAGCAGCCTAAAAGGATCTAGCCCCTTCTCCTACAATGAGCAGTTCTTC. Protein: CASSLKGSSPFSYNEQFF.

The chain employs TRBV12-3 or TRBV12-4 and TRBJ2-2; weak D call: TRBD2 (5 bases). The CDR3 runs 13 residues. V lost 6 bases, J lost 6 bases, and 11 bases lay in between. CDR3 in DNA: TGTGCCAGCAGAACACCCGGGGCCGGGGAGCTGTTTTTT. This encodes CASRTPGAGELFF.